This T cell receptor (beta chain) was sequenced in a study of T cells after yellow fever vaccination. General study results and limits: A weaker but faster secondary response was observed, peaking on day 5 versus 15.

Concerning this clonotype itself: The antigen is undetermined.

Researchers made TCR cDNA using 5'RACE template switching, and this step added a universal primer site and UMIs. In TCRdb, the 5' RACE reads were re-called with MiXCR into one record per CDR3 protein. The sample shows about 210,000 distinct CDR3 sequences, roughly 6.8% of them seen only once. Germline-derived CDR1 and CDR2 are SGHTA and FQGNSA. The CDR3 is 14 amino acids. After removal of 5 bases from V and 6 bases from J, the junction contained 8 bases not matched to a gene. The rearrangement joins TRBV7-2 to TRBJ2-7; 9 nucleotides match TRBD1. The specimen comprised CD4+ T cells sorted from PBMCs, sampled on the day of the yellow fever booster vaccination. The receptor comes from a man aged 25 to 40 who received the YFV17D yellow fever vaccine. The CDR3 DNA reads as TGTGCCAGCAGCCAGAACAGGGGGCGAAGCGAGCAGTACTTC. Its translation: CASSQNRGRSEQYF. Together with reference TRBV7-2 and TRBJ2-7, the CDR3 gives the full variable domain: GAGVSQSPSNKVTEKGKDVELRCDPISGHTALYWYRQSLGQGLEFLIYFQGNSAPDKSGLPSDRFSAERTGGSVSTLTIQRTQQEDSAVYLCASSQNRGRSEQYFGPGTRLTVT.